There are many counts of the clone carrying this TCR beta chain. Its antigen is unknown. Time point denoted: sample taken at primary tumor resection. Samples were obtained from some 70 donors, all untreated early-stage non-small cell lung cancer patients. Tumor, nontumor lung or frozen PBMC supplied whole RNA, sequenced without sorting. The data originate from a study of spatial heterogeneity in lung cancer. Turning to the study itself: Beta-chain sequences consistently outnumbered alpha-chain sequences in detection. Findings of the study overall: Within tumors, counts of expanded alpha and beta TCRs tracked tumor mutation counts.

A unique molecular identifier was attached to every TCR cDNA molecule. TCRdb re-derived calls from the 5' RACE reads in MiXCR, one entry per CDR3 protein. This sample carries fewer than 6,000 distinct CDR3 sequences, more than 4% of them seen once, and the ten largest clones take more than 20%. The trim removed 7 bases at V and 5 bases at J, leaving 9 bases unmatched. The CDR3 runs 14 residues. CDR1 SNHLY and CDR2 FYNNEI come from the germline V gene. The source material was lung tumor tissue, sampled at surgery. The clonotype was recovered from a male donor with early-stage non-small cell lung cancer. This sequence joins TRBV2 and TRBJ2-5, with 8 bases lining up with TRBD1. The CDR3 is CASTGPGGSETQYF. CDR3 sequence (DNA): TGTGCCAGCACGGGTCCAGGGGGCTCGGAGACCCAGTACTTC.